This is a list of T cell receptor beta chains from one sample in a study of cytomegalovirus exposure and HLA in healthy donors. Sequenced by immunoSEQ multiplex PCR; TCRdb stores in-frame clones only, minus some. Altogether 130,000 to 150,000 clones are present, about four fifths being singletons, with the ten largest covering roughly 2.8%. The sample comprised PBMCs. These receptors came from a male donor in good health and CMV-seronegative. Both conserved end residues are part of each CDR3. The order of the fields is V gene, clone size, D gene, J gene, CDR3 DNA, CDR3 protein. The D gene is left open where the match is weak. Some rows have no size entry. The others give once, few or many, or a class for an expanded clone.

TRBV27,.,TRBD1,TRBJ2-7,TGTGCCAGCAGTTCGACAGGGTCCGAGCAGTACTTC,CASSSTGSEQYF
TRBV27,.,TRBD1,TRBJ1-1,TGTGCCAGCAGGACAGGGCGACTGAACACTGAAGCTTTCTTT,CASRTGRLNTEAFF
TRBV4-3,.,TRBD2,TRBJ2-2,TGCGCCAGCAGGGGGGGGACCGGGGAGCTGTTTTTT,CASRGGTGELFF
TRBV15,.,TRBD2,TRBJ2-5,TGTGCCACCAGTTCGAGGACTAGCGGGAGCCTACAAGAGACCCAGTACTTC,CATSSRTSGSLQETQYF
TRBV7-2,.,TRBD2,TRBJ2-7,TGTGCCAGCAGCCCTTGGGAAGCGGGGGAGTCCTACGAGCAGTACTTC,CASSPWEAGESYEQYF
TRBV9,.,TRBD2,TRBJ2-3,TGTGCCAGCAGCGTAACTAGCGGGAGGGCTGCAGATACGCAGTATTTT,CASSVTSGRAADTQYF
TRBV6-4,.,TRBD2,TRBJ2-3,TGTGCCAGCAGTGCCGGGACTAGCGGGAGTGATACGCAGTATTTT,CASSAGTSGSDTQYF
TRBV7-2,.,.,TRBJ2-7,TGTGCCAGCACCCTGAGGGGGGGCCAGATCTCCTACGAGCAGTACTTC,CASTLRGGQISYEQYF
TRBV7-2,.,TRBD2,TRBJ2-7,TGTGCCAGCAGCTTGTTGACTAGCTCTACCTACGAGCAGTACTTC,CASSLLTSSTYEQYF
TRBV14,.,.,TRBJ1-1,TGTGCCAGCAGCCAAGATCTAGGTTTTAGAGGAGCTTTCTTT,CASSQDLGFRGAFF
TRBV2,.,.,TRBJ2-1,TGTGCCAGCCATACGGGGAATGAGCAGTTCTTC,CASHTGNEQFF
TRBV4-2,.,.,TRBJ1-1,TGTGCCAGCAGCCTCAGGAGCGGGGGTACTGAAGCTTTCTTT,CASSLRSGGTEAFF
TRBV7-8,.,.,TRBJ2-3,TGTGCCAGCAGCAGTCGGGACTCGAAAACAGATACGCAGTATTTT,CASSSRDSKTDTQYF
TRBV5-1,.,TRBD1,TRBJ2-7,TGCGCCAGCCGACCGTTATTAGACAGGGGGCCGAACGAGCAGTACTTC,CASRPLLDRGPNEQYF
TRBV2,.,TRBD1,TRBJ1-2,TGTGCCAGCAGGATAGGACAGGGGACTAACTATGGCTACACCTTC,CASRIGQGTNYGYTF
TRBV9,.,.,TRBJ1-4,TGTGCCAGCACAATTACGGGACAATCAAATGAAAAACTGTTTTTT,CASTITGQSNEKLFF
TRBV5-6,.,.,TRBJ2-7,TGTGCCAGCAGCGAAAACGTCTGGGTGCAGGGCACGGCCTACGAGCAGTACTTC,CASSENVWVQGTAYEQYF
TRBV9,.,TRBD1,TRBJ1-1,TGTGCCAGCAGCGATACCCGGCGGGACAGTGACCTTGAAGCTTTCTTT,CASSDTRRDSDLEAFF
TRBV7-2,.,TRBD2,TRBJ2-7,TGTGCCAGCAGCTTAGCGGGACTAGAGAGAGAGCAGTACTTC,CASSLAGLEREQYF
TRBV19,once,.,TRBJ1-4,TGTGCCAGTAGTATCGGTGGGGGGGCGCGTGAAAAACTGTTTTTT,CASSIGGGAREKLFF
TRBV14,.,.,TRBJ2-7,TGTGCCAGCAGCCAATCTGGACACAGCTCCTACGAGCAGTACTTC,CASSQSGHSSYEQYF
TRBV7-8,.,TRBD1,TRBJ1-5,TGTGCCAGCAGCTTATATATACCGTTTTCAGGGGGGCTTACTAATCAGCCCCAGCATTTT,CASSLYIPFSGGLTNQPQHF
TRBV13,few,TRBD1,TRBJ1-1,TGTGCCAGCAGCATACTCGACAGGGACACTGAAGCTTTCTTT,CASSILDRDTEAFF
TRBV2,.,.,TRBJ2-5,TGTGCCAGCAGGCGGGACCGAGTCCAAGAGACCCAGTACTTC,CASRRDRVQETQYF
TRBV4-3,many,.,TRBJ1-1,TGCGCCAGCAGCCAAGACTCGGGGGGCGGCCAGGCTTTCTTT,CASSQDSGGGQAFF
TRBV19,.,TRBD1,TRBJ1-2,TGTGCCAGTAGTAGGGACAGGGCTCGCTACACCTTC,CASSRDRARYTF
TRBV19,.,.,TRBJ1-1,TGTGCCAGTAGTCTCCCGGGGGGAGGGACCACTGAAGCTTTCTTT,CASSLPGGGTTEAFF
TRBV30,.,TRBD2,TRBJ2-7,TGTGCCTGGGTAGCGGGAGGGTACGAGCAGTACTTC,CAWVAGGYEQYF
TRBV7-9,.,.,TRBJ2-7,TGTTCCAGCTGGGACACTTACTACGAGCAGTACTTC,CSSWDTYYEQYF
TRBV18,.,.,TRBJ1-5,TGTGCCAGCTCACCGGCAGATCAGCCCCAGCATTTT,CASSPADQPQHF
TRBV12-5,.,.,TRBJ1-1,TGTGCTAGTGCGATAGAGGGGGGGGGAGCTTTCTTT,CASAIEGGGAFF
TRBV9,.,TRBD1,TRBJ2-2,TGTGCCAGCAGCGTAGCTACTCTGGGGACAGGGGAGTCCGGGGAGCTGTTTTTT,CASSVATLGTGESGELFF
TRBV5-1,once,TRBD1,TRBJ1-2,TGCGCCAGCAGCTTGGAACAGGGGGTAAACAACTATGGCTACACCTTC,CASSLEQGVNNYGYTF
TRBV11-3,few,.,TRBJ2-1,TGTGCCAGCAGCTCCCATACAAATGAGCAGTTCTTC,CASSSHTNEQFF
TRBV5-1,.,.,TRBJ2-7,TGCGCCAGTAGGGGTCGTGATAGTATGGGCGGAAACAGCTCCTACGAGCAGTACTTC,CASRGRDSMGGNSSYEQYF
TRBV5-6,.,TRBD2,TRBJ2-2,TGTGCCAGCAGACCCTCGGGACTAGCGGGAGGGCGTTTTGCCGGGGAGCTGTTTTTT,CASRPSGLAGGRFAGELFF